This is a list of T cell receptor beta chains from one sample in a study of response to subunit inactivated influenza vaccine. TCRdb re-derived calls from the RT-PCR reads in MiXCR, one entry per CDR3 protein. The sample lists roughly 570,000 distinct CDR3 sequences, 10% to 15% occurring once. The specimen comprised PBMCs from blood, sampled roughly 48 days after vaccination. The receptors were sampled from a man aged 45-60 years who received an inactivated influenza vaccine. Both conserved end residues are part of each CDR3. The order of the fields is J gene, D gene, V gene, clone size, CDR3 DNA, CDR3 protein. D genes are given only for firm matches. Size is omitted from some rows. Given values are once, few, many or a class for expanded clones.

>TRBJ2-3|-|TRBV6-2/TRBV6-3|-
TGTGCCAGCAGTTGGGCTGGCGCAGATACGCAGTATTTT
CASSWAGADTQYF
>TRBJ2-2|TRBD1|TRBV5-1|-
TGCGCCAGCAGCTTAGGACAGGGAGGAGGCGGGGAGCTGTTTTTT
CASSLGQGGGGELFF
>TRBJ2-1|-|TRBV6-1|few
TGTGCCAGCAGCCCAGGGGCTGGATACAATGAGCAGTTCTTC
CASSPGAGYNEQFF
>TRBJ2-1|TRBD2|TRBV20-1|few
TGCAGTGAGCTAGCGGGGGGCTACAATGAGCAGTTCTTC
CSELAGGYNEQFF
>TRBJ2-2|-|TRBV7-6|-
TGTGCCAGCAGCCCAGGGACATTTAACACCGGGGAGCTGTTTTTT
CASSPGTFNTGELFF
>TRBJ2-1|TRBD2|TRBV11-2|many
TGTGCCAGCAGGAAGCCGGGGGGGCGAGGAAATGAGCAGTTCTTC
CASRKPGGRGNEQFF
>TRBJ2-1|-|TRBV24-1|few
TGTGCCACCAGTGATTTCTTGGGCTCGAACGAGCAGTTCTTC
CATSDFLGSNEQFF
>TRBJ1-1|TRBD1|TRBV12-3/TRBV12-4|-
TGTGCCAGCAGTGCAGGGGGCACGATGAACACTGAAGCTTTCTTT
CASSAGGTMNTEAFF
>TRBJ1-1|-|TRBV20-1|few
TGCAGTGCTAGAGATCGTTGGAAGAACACTGAAGCTTTCTTT
CSARDRWKNTEAFF
>TRBJ2-7|-|TRBV20-1|-
TGCAGTGCTAAGGACTATCCCTACGAGCAGTACTTC
CSAKDYPYEQYF
>TRBJ2-3|TRBD2|TRBV5-6|-
TGTGCCAGCAGCTTCATCACTAGCGGGAGAAATACGCAGTATTTT
CASSFITSGRNTQYF
>TRBJ2-1|TRBD2|TRBV12-3/TRBV12-4|many
TGTGCCAGCAGTTTAGAGCGGGGGGCTTACAATGAGCAGTTCTTC
CASSLERGAYNEQFF
>TRBJ2-7|-|TRBV11-2|-
TGTGCCAGCAGCTTAGTCGTGAGGACCGATCATAGCTCCTACGAGCAGTACTTC
CASSLVVRTDHSSYEQYF
>TRBJ1-1|TRBD1|TRBV29-1|-
TGCAGCGTTGGACAGGGGGGAGAGGAAGCTTTCTTT
CSVGQGGEEAFF
>TRBJ2-5|TRBD1|TRBV20-1|many
TGCAGTGCAATCCTCCAGGGGGCGCGGACAGAGACCCAGTACTTC
CSAILQGARTETQYF
>TRBJ2-1|TRBD2|TRBV4-1|many
TGCGCCAGCAGCCAAGATGTGACTAGCGGGGGGTGGAGGGAGCAGTTCTTC
CASSQDVTSGGWREQFF
>TRBJ2-5|-|TRBV2|-
TGTGCCAGCAGGGAACGGACCGGAGACCAAGAGACCCAGTACTTC
CASRERTGDQETQYF
>TRBJ2-1|TRBD1|TRBV4-3|many
TGCGCCAGCAGCCGAACCACAGGGGGCTCCTACAATGAGCAGTTCTTC
CASSRTTGGSYNEQFF
>TRBJ1-5|TRBD1|TRBV4-2|-
TGTGCCAGCAGCGGACAGGTGAGCAATCAGCCCCAGCATTTT
CASSGQVSNQPQHF
>TRBJ1-2|-|TRBV11-2|many
TGTGCCAGCGGCGATACAGGGTTTTTTGATTACACCTTC
CASGDTGFFDYTF
>TRBJ2-1|TRBD2|TRBV20-1|-
TGCAGCGAGATTAGCGGGGGGCTTAACAATGAGCAGTTCTTC
CSEISGGLNNEQFF
>TRBJ1-1|TRBD1|TRBV7-9|few
TGTGCCAGCAGCCCCCAGACAGGGCGGGCTTTCTTT
CASSPQTGRAFF
>TRBJ2-2|-|TRBV6-5|many
TGTGCCAGCAGTTACTCGAGGGCGGGGACCGCGAACACCGGGGAGCTGTTTTTT
CASSYSRAGTANTGELFF
>TRBJ2-7|-|TRBV7-9|few
TGTGCCAGCAGCTTAGTATCGGGCGGGGACTACGAGCAGTACTTC
CASSLVSGGDYEQYF
>TRBJ1-2|-|TRBV28|many
TGTGCCAGCAGTTTTATTAAGGGAAGGGGCTACACCTTC
CASSFIKGRGYTF
>TRBJ2-3|TRBD1|TRBV4-2|-
TGTGCCAGCAGCCAAGAAGGGGACAGGAGGCCTCCAGATACGCAGTATTTT
CASSQEGDRRPPDTQYF
>TRBJ2-1|-|TRBV12-3/TRBV12-4|-
TGTGCCGTCTCGCCGACGAAATCCTACAATGAGCAGTTCTTC
CAVSPTKSYNEQFF
>TRBJ2-7|-|TRBV7-9|few
TGTGCCAGCAGCTCCCACAGCGGGCCAAGCTCCTACGAGCAGTACTTC
CASSSHSGPSSYEQYF
>TRBJ2-3|-|TRBV20-1|many
TGCAGTGCTAGATCTTTAACGGGAGCAGGCACAGATACGCAGTATTTT
CSARSLTGAGTDTQYF
>TRBJ2-5|-|TRBV12-3/TRBV12-4|few
TGTGCCAGCACCCAACGGGGGCAAGAGACCCAGTATTTC
CASTQRGQETQYF
>TRBJ1-2|TRBD1|TRBV5-5|-
TGTGCCAGCAGCTTGTTTGGGACAGGGGAGGTTGGCTACACCTTC
CASSLFGTGEVGYTF
>TRBJ2-7|-|TRBV4-2|few
TGTGCCAGCAGCCAATTTAGCGGAGACTCCTACGAGCAGTACTTC
CASSQFSGDSYEQYF
>TRBJ2-1|-|TRBV6-5|-
TGTGCCAGCCGCTCTAGCCATGAGCAGTTCTTC
CASRSSHEQFF
>TRBJ2-7|-|TRBV5-1|-
TGCGCCAGCAGCTTGGGACAGCCCGACGAGCAGTACTTC
CASSLGQPDEQYF
>TRBJ2-1|TRBD1|TRBV20-1|few
TGCAGTGCCAAAGATGCGGACAGGGGCGATGTTGAGCAGTTCTTC
CSAKDADRGDVEQFF
>TRBJ2-2|-|TRBV7-9|few
TGTGCCAGCAGCTCCACAGGGCCCGGGGAGCTGTTTTTT
CASSSTGPGELFF
>TRBJ1-2|TRBD1|TRBV12-3/TRBV12-4|many
TGTGCCAGCAGTCCTGGGACAGGCTGGAATGGCTACACCTTC
CASSPGTGWNGYTF
>TRBJ2-1|TRBD2|TRBV7-9|few
TGTGCCAGCAGCTTATCGGGACTAGCGGGGGATGAGCAGTTCTTC
CASSLSGLAGDEQFF
>TRBJ2-5|-|TRBV9|few
TGTGCCAGCAGCGTAGACTATATGCAGACCCAGTACTTC
CASSVDYMQTQYF
>TRBJ2-1|TRBD1|TRBV10-3|-
TGTGCCATCAGATCGACAGGGAACAATGAGCAGTTCTTC
CAIRSTGNNEQFF
>TRBJ1-6|-|TRBV10-3|many
TGTGCCATCCACGGGGTGAATTCACCCCTCCACTTT
CAIHGVNSPLHF
>TRBJ2-4|TRBD2|TRBV3-1|once
TGTGCCAGCAGCCAAGAGAGGGACTACAAAAACATTCAGTACTTC
CASSQERDYKNIQYF
>TRBJ2-2|TRBD1|TRBV24-1|-
TGTGCCACCAAGGGACAGGTGAACACCGGGGAGCTGTTTTTT
CATKGQVNTGELFF
>TRBJ1-2|-|TRBV27|-
TGTGCCAGCAGAACTCCTGAGACAGCAGCCTATGGCTACACCTTC
CASRTPETAAYGYTF
>TRBJ2-3|-|TRBV5-1|-
TGCGCCAGCAGCCCCGGGGACGGAATATCCGCAGATACGCAGTATTTT
CASSPGDGISADTQYF
>TRBJ2-3|-|TRBV12-3/TRBV12-4|-
TGTGCCAGCAGTATTGGTGATACGCAGTATTTT
CASSIGDTQYF
>TRBJ2-2|TRBD1|TRBV4-2|-
TGTGCCAGCAGCCAGGCCGGGACAGGGTTCACCGGGGAGCTGTTTTTT
CASSQAGTGFTGELFF
>TRBJ2-2|-|TRBV10-3|-
TGTGCCATCACCGAGGAAACCGGGGAGCTGTTTTTT
CAITEETGELFF
>TRBJ2-4|-|TRBV9|-
TGTGCCAGCAGCCCAACTGGAGGCATCAAAAACATTCAGTACTTC
CASSPTGGIKNIQYF
>TRBJ2-5|TRBD1|TRBV12-3/TRBV12-4|few
TGTGCCAGCAGTCCCGGGACAGGGGGGGGCGAGACCCAGTACTTC
CASSPGTGGGETQYF
>TRBJ1-2|-|TRBV5-6|few
TGTGCCAGCAGCTTGGCCGCGGGCTATGGCTACACCTTC
CASSLAAGYGYTF